The 16 T cell receptor beta chains reported below all come from one sample, sequenced in a study of PD-1 blockade in classical Hodgkin lymphoma. Using immunoSEQ multiplex PCR, the repertoire was profiled, and TCRdb retains in-frame clones only, with some absent. The sample holds 13,000 or so clones; 70% to 85% are singletons and the top ten take more than 0.85%. Time point given: cycle 4 day 1 (C4D1), after more than five weeks of nivolumab. Relapse was seen in all patients after autologous stem cell transplantation, and brentuximab vedotin exposure was variable. Magnetic negative selection purified CD4+ T cells from thawed PBMCs. The source was CD4+ T cells from blood, collected before the fourth cycle of nivolumab. These receptors were taken from a human donor with classical Hodgkin lymphoma.

The rearrangement uses TRBV5-3 and TRBJ2-1, with D possibly matching TRBD1 (5 bases). TRBV5-3 is assigned to the ORF class and has an uncertain function. CDR3 size: 15 residues. Trimming removed 4 bases from V and 6 bases from J, with 17 bases in between. CDR3 protein: CARSLQGHSSNEQFF. For the CDR3, the DNA is TGTGCCAGAAGCCTACAAGGACACTCAAGCAATGAGCAGTTCTTC.

J is TRBJ2-7 and V is TRBV11-2; D may correspond to TRBD1 or TRBD2 (5 bases each). V lost 6 bases to trimming and J lost 0 bases, with 12 bases between them. Germline V gene lookup returns CDR1 SGHAT and CDR2 FQNNGV. This CDR3 has 14 residues. CDR3 nucleotide sequence: TGTGCCAGCAGTTGGGACGTCTTCTCCTACGAGCAGTACTTC. Residues: CASSWDVFSYEQYF.

V and J are TRBV15 and TRBJ2-4, with a tentative D call TRBD2 (7 bases). This CDR3 region has 15 residues. Germline CDR1 reads LNHNV; CDR2 reads YYDKDF (reference sequence). The V and J ends lost 1 base and 8 bases respectively, with 15 bases between them. The CDR3 region is CATSRGGGRGYIQYF. The CDR3 DNA is TGTGCCACCAGCAGAGGGGGGGGCCGCGGTTACATTCAGTACTTC.

For the CDR3, the DNA is TGTGCCAGCACCCCGAGGGGGGCGCCCAACACTGAAGCTTTCTTT. As protein: CASTPRGAPNTEAFF. The rearrangement links TRBV9 to TRBJ1-1, with a tentative D call TRBD1 (6 bases). Germline CDR1 SGDLS, CDR2 YYNGEE. CDR3 length: 15 residues. Between the trimmed V and J ends, which lost 6 bases and 2 bases, there was a span of 17 bases.

V gene TRBV19 combines with J gene TRBJ2-3; D may correspond to TRBD1 or TRBD2 (5 bases each). Germline V gives CDR1 LNHDA, CDR2 SQIVND (reference sequence). V was cut by 4 bases and J by 9 bases, with 11 bases left in between. The CDR3 consists of 12 residues. In DNA, the CDR3 is TGTGCCAGTAGTACGGGACGCGGAACGCAGTATTTT. Encoded protein: CASSTGRGTQYF.

This chain links TRBV11-3 with TRBJ1-3, with D unclear. The CDR3 covers 17 residues. From germline, CDR1 is SGHNT and CDR2 YENEEA. Deletions cut 2 bases from V and 0 bases from J, with 14 bases between. The CDR3 DNA reads as TGTGCCAGCAGCTTAAGGACCCTTGCCCTCTCTGGAAACACCATATATTTT. Encoded protein: CASSLRTLALSGNTIYF.

V and J are TRBV6-5 and TRBJ1-2, with unresolved D. Germline V gene lookup returns CDR1 MNHEY and CDR2 SVGAGI. CDR3 length: 13 residues. V was clipped by 0 bases and J by 8 bases, with 10 bases between them. The CDR3 nucleotides are TGTGCCAGCAGTTACTCGACCAGTTGGGGCTACACCTTC. Translation gives CASSYSTSWGYTF.

The genes are TRBV7-2 and TRBJ1-1; the match to TRBD1 covers 10 bases. V lost 4 bases, J lost 7 bases, and 15 bases stayed unmatched. The CDR3 has 17 residues. Germline-derived CDR1 and CDR2 are SGHTA and FQGNSA. Here the CDR3 DNA reads TGTGCCAGCAGCTCCTTTCCGCGACAGGGGGCAAGGATTGAAGCTTTCTTT. Translating gives CASSSFPRQGARIEAFF. The variable domain in full, with the rest retrieved from reference TRBV7-2 and TRBJ1-1, is GAGVSQSPSNKVTEKGKDVELRCDPISGHTALYWYRQSLGQGLEFLIYFQGNSAPDKSGLPSDRFSAERTGGSVSTLTIQRTQQEDSAVYLCASSSFPRQGARIEAFFGQGTRLTVV.

This chain uses TRBV19 with TRBJ2-1; D tentatively reads TRBD1 or TRBD2 (5 bases each). The CDR3 totals 14 residues. With 3 bases removed from V and 6 bases from J, the gap between germline ends came to 12 bases. Looked up from germline, CDR1 is LNHDA and CDR2 is SQIVND (reference sequence). This CDR3 is CASSMWGNPNEQFF. CDR3 DNA sequence: TGTGCCAGTAGTATGTGGGGGAACCCCAATGAGCAGTTCTTC.

In this sample, this clone turned up once. The genes are TRBV10-3 and TRBJ1-5; perhaps TRBD1 as D (6 bases). The CDR3 has 15 residues. Germline V CDR1 and CDR2: ENHRY, SYGVKD. The V gene lost 5 bases and the J gene lost 0 bases, with 11 bases spanning the gap. CDR3 DNA: TGTGCCATCAGTCGGACAGACTATAGCAATCAGCCCCAGCATTTT. Translating it yields CAISRTDYSNQPQHF.

The V gene is TRBV30, the J gene TRBJ1-4; D gene uncertain. CDR3 length: 14 amino acids. Trimming shortened V by 0 bases and J by 5 bases, and 10 bases separated the two germline ends. The V gene's germline CDR1 is GTSNPN and CDR2 SVGIG (reference sequence). The CDR3 loop reads CAWSVGILNEKLFF. CDR3 coding DNA: TGTGCCTGGAGTGTAGGCATACTGAATGAAAAACTGTTTTTT. Supplemented by reference TRBV30 and TRBJ1-4, the full variable domain reads SQTIHQWPATLVQPVGSPLSLECTVEGTSNPNLYWYRQAAGRGLQLLFYSVGIGQISSEVPQNLSASRPQDRQFILSSKKLLLSDSGFYLCAWSVGILNEKLFFGSGTQLSVL.

This sequence joins TRBV5-5 and TRBJ1-5; D perhaps matches TRBD1 (6 bases). The V and J ends lost 4 bases and 8 bases respectively, with 19 bases between them. The CDR3 is 15 residues long. Germline V gene data show CDR1 as SGHKS and CDR2 as YYEKEE (reference sequence). The CDR3 spells CASSTFGTEGEPQHF. CDR3 DNA sequence: TGTGCCAGCAGCACCTTCGGGACGGAGGGGGAGCCCCAGCATTTT. Supplemented by reference TRBV5-5 and TRBJ1-5, the full variable domain reads DAGVTQSPTHLIKTRGQQVTLRCSPISGHKSVSWYQQVLGQGPQFIFQYYEKEERGRGNFPDRFSARQFPNYSSELNVNALLLGDSALYLCASSTFGTEGEPQHFGDGTRLSIL.

The rearrangement links TRBV4-1 to TRBJ2-4; D may be TRBD2 (6 bases). The CDR3 runs to 15 residues. CDR1 is MGHRA and CDR2 is YSYEKL in the germline V gene. V was shortened by 0 bases and J by 7 bases, with 13 bases between the two germline ends. The CDR3 loop reads CASSQDGGSGNIQYF. CDR3 nucleotide sequence: TGCGCCAGCAGCCAAGACGGGGGATCGGGGAACATTCAGTACTTC.

This chain joins TRBV11-2 and TRBJ1-3, with D hard to call. V was pared by 2 bases and J by 0 bases, with 14 bases between. The CDR3 is made up of 17 amino acids. CDR1 and CDR2 from the germline V gene are SGHAT and FQNNGV. DNA for the CDR3: TGTGCCAGCAGCTTAATTGGGAGCGGTCACTCTGGAAACACCATATATTTT. Its translation is CASSLIGSGHSGNTIYF.

This chain joins TRBV5-6 and TRBJ1-4; D is unclear. V was cut by 1 base and J by 7 bases, with 14 bases left in between. The germline V gene has CDR1 SGHDT and CDR2 YYEEEE. The CDR3 spans 15 residues. CDR3 in amino acids: CASSLSVDTGEKLFF. As DNA, the CDR3 is TGTGCCAGCAGCTTGTCCGTCGACACGGGTGAAAAACTGTTTTTT.

The gene calls are TRBV7-2 and TRBJ1-6; 9 bases match TRBD1. There are 15 residues in the CDR3. V shed 2 bases, J shed 7 bases, and the junction held 3 bases outside the gene matches. The germline V gene encodes CDR1 SGHTA and CDR2 FQGNSA. The DNA of the CDR3 is TGTGCCAGCAGCTTACAGGGACAGGGCAATTCACCCCTCCACTTT. Translating it yields CASSLQGQGNSPLHF.